The rows below give T cell receptor beta chains drawn from one sample of a study of blood T cell repertoires in COVID-19. Sequencing was performed with immunoSEQ multiplex PCR; in TCRdb, only in-frame clones are kept and a portion is missing. The sample contains 150,000 to 200,000 clones, approximately 85% of which appear only once. Sequencing used peripheral blood. These receptors came from a woman aged 60-70 years with acute or convalescent COVID-19. Each CDR3 is given with its conserved first and last residue. The order of the fields is D gene, clone size, J gene, V gene, CDR3 protein, CDR3 DNA. The D gene is left open where the match is weak. A row's size may be missing; if present it is once, few, many or a size class.

d_call: TRBD1; clone_size: NA; j_call: TRBJ2-7; v_call: TRBV11-2; cdr3_aa: CASSKRQGATYEQYF; cdr3_nt: TGTGCCAGCAGCAAACGACAGGGGGCAACTTACGAGCAGTACTTC
d_call: NA; clone_size: NA; j_call: TRBJ2-7; v_call: TRBV6-5; cdr3_aa: CASSRTGSEQYF; cdr3_nt: TGTGCCAGCAGTAGAACCGGTTCGGAGCAGTACTTC
d_call: NA; clone_size: NA; j_call: TRBJ1-3; v_call: TRBV3-1/TRBV3-2; cdr3_aa: CASSHTGTGNTIYF; cdr3_nt: TGTGCCAGCAGCCATACAGGGACTGGAAACACCATATATTTT
d_call: TRBD1; clone_size: once; j_call: TRBJ1-2; v_call: TRBV3-1/TRBV3-2; cdr3_aa: CASSHLLDRDGYTF; cdr3_nt: TGTGCCAGCAGCCACCTTTTAGACAGGGATGGCTACACCTTC
d_call: NA; clone_size: few; j_call: TRBJ1-1; v_call: TRBV12-3/TRBV12-4; cdr3_aa: CASSLVGGIEAFF; cdr3_nt: TGTGCCAGCAGTTTAGTAGGGGGAATCGAAGCTTTCTTT
d_call: TRBD1; clone_size: few; j_call: TRBJ1-2; v_call: TRBV6-6; cdr3_aa: CASGGVRDRANYGYTF; cdr3_nt: TGTGCCAGCGGAGGAGTCCGGGACAGGGCTAACTATGGCTACACCTTC
d_call: TRBD2; clone_size: NA; j_call: TRBJ2-3; v_call: TRBV19; cdr3_aa: CASSLGGRLTDTQYF; cdr3_nt: TGTGCCAGTAGTCTGGGAGGGCGACTGACAGATACGCAGTATTTT
d_call: TRBD1; clone_size: NA; j_call: TRBJ1-1; v_call: TRBV12-5; cdr3_aa: CASGEQGGTEAFF; cdr3_nt: TGTGCTAGTGGGGAACAGGGGGGCACTGAAGCTTTCTTT
d_call: TRBD2; clone_size: NA; j_call: TRBJ2-2; v_call: TRBV7-7; cdr3_aa: CASSSLPSGRSAGELFF; cdr3_nt: TGTGCTAGCAGCTCCCTGCCTAGCGGGAGGTCGGCCGGGGAGCTGTTTTTT
d_call: TRBD2; clone_size: NA; j_call: TRBJ2-1; v_call: TRBV2; cdr3_aa: CASTKGRTSFNEQFF; cdr3_nt: TGTGCCAGCACCAAAGGGAGGACTAGTTTCAATGAGCAGTTCTTC
d_call: NA; clone_size: NA; j_call: TRBJ1-3; v_call: TRBV5-1; cdr3_aa: CASSFSGQYSGNTIYF; cdr3_nt: TGCGCCAGCAGCTTCAGTGGGCAGTACTCTGGAAACACCATATATTTT
d_call: TRBD2; clone_size: NA; j_call: TRBJ2-5; v_call: TRBV6-5; cdr3_aa: CASNQLLGGQETQYF; cdr3_nt: TGTGCCAGCAACCAACTCCTGGGGGGGCAAGAGACCCAGTACTTC
d_call: NA; clone_size: NA; j_call: TRBJ2-7; v_call: TRBV11-2; cdr3_aa: CASSSGGHRLYEQYF; cdr3_nt: TGTGCCAGCAGCTCGGGGGGACATAGGCTCTACGAGCAGTACTTC
d_call: NA; clone_size: NA; j_call: TRBJ1-1; v_call: TRBV7-9; cdr3_aa: CASSFSGVGEAFF; cdr3_nt: TGTGCCAGCAGCTTTAGCGGGGTGGGGGAAGCTTTCTTT
d_call: TRBD2; clone_size: NA; j_call: TRBJ2-1; v_call: TRBV5-1; cdr3_aa: CASGTSGSTGEQFF; cdr3_nt: TGCGCCAGCGGCACTAGCGGGAGTACAGGTGAGCAGTTCTTC
d_call: TRBD1; clone_size: NA; j_call: TRBJ2-7; v_call: TRBV11-3; cdr3_aa: CASSLGQGVEQYF; cdr3_nt: TGTGCCAGCAGCTTAGGACAGGGAGTCGAGCAGTACTTC
d_call: TRBD1; clone_size: NA; j_call: TRBJ1-4; v_call: TRBV14; cdr3_aa: CASSQATGANIEKLFF; cdr3_nt: TGTGCCAGCAGCCAGGCCACAGGGGCAAACATTGAAAAACTGTTTTTT
d_call: TRBD1; clone_size: NA; j_call: TRBJ2-1; v_call: TRBV25-1; cdr3_aa: CASSDSGQGDNEQFF; cdr3_nt: TGTGCCAGCAGTGATTCGGGACAGGGAGACAATGAGCAGTTCTTC
d_call: TRBD1; clone_size: NA; j_call: TRBJ2-1; v_call: TRBV3-1/TRBV3-2; cdr3_aa: CASSHLGIGQGAYNEQFF; cdr3_nt: TGTGCCAGCAGCCACTTAGGCATCGGACAGGGGGCCTACAATGAGCAGTTCTTC
d_call: NA; clone_size: NA; j_call: TRBJ1-5; v_call: TRBV30; cdr3_aa: CAWSVQGVQPQHF; cdr3_nt: TGTGCCTGGAGTGTACAAGGGGTTCAGCCCCAGCATTTT
d_call: NA; clone_size: few; j_call: TRBJ2-3; v_call: TRBV6-5; cdr3_aa: CASMEGAGTDTQYF; cdr3_nt: TGTGCCAGCATGGAGGGAGCGGGCACAGATACGCAGTATTTT
d_call: NA; clone_size: NA; j_call: TRBJ1-6; v_call: TRBV28; cdr3_aa: CASSLGGNSPLHF; cdr3_nt: TGTGCCAGCAGTTTAGGCGGGAATTCACCCCTCCACTTT
d_call: NA; clone_size: NA; j_call: TRBJ1-3; v_call: TRBV7-9; cdr3_aa: CASSPLDTIYF; cdr3_nt: TGTGCCAGCAGCCCCTTAGACACCATATATTTT
d_call: NA; clone_size: NA; j_call: TRBJ2-3; v_call: TRBV9; cdr3_aa: CASSVAQGISTDTQYF; cdr3_nt: TGTGCCAGCAGCGTAGCCCAGGGGATTAGCACAGATACGCAGTATTTT
d_call: TRBD2; clone_size: few; j_call: TRBJ2-5; v_call: TRBV5-4; cdr3_aa: CASSLGIAGGSETQYF; cdr3_nt: TGTGCCAGCAGCTTGGGTATAGCGGGAGGATCTGAGACCCAGTACTTC
d_call: TRBD2; clone_size: NA; j_call: TRBJ2-3; v_call: TRBV11-3; cdr3_aa: CASSVTSGSTDTQYF; cdr3_nt: TGTGCCAGCAGCGTCACTAGCGGGAGCACAGATACGCAGTATTTT
d_call: NA; clone_size: NA; j_call: TRBJ2-7; v_call: TRBV9; cdr3_aa: CASSVNPGQDYEQYF; cdr3_nt: TGTGCCAGCAGCGTAAACCCCGGACAAGACTACGAGCAGTACTTC
d_call: NA; clone_size: NA; j_call: TRBJ1-2; v_call: TRBV12-3/TRBV12-4; cdr3_aa: CASSNRGGYTF; cdr3_nt: TGTGCCAGCTCCAACCGGGGTGGCTACACCTTC
d_call: TRBD2; clone_size: NA; j_call: TRBJ2-1; v_call: TRBV7-3; cdr3_aa: CASSLISGRGGRNNEQFF; cdr3_nt: TGTGCCAGCAGCTTAATTAGCGGGAGGGGAGGCCGAAACAATGAGCAGTTCTTC
d_call: TRBD1; clone_size: NA; j_call: TRBJ1-5; v_call: TRBV18; cdr3_aa: CASSLQGGPQHF; cdr3_nt: TGTGCCAGCTCACTTCAGGGGGGGCCCCAGCATTTT
d_call: TRBD1; clone_size: NA; j_call: TRBJ2-2; v_call: TRBV27; cdr3_aa: CASSLGQGFSNTGELFF; cdr3_nt: TGTGCCAGCAGTTTGGGACAGGGATTTTCGAACACCGGGGAGCTGTTTTTT
d_call: NA; clone_size: NA; j_call: TRBJ1-5; v_call: TRBV11-3; cdr3_aa: CASSLRRLGYSNQPQHF; cdr3_nt: TGTGCCAGCAGCTTAAGGCGACTTGGCTATAGCAATCAGCCCCAGCATTTT
d_call: TRBD1; clone_size: NA; j_call: TRBJ1-2; v_call: TRBV29-1; cdr3_aa: CSVDPTGTFNGYTF; cdr3_nt: TGCAGCGTTGATCCGACAGGGACCTTTAACGGCTACACCTTC
d_call: TRBD2; clone_size: NA; j_call: TRBJ2-1; v_call: TRBV20-1; cdr3_aa: CSASKAGVYNEQFF; cdr3_nt: TGCAGTGCTAGTAAAGCGGGAGTCTACAATGAGCAGTTCTTC
d_call: NA; clone_size: NA; j_call: TRBJ1-1; v_call: TRBV6-5; cdr3_aa: CASSRDSSRTEAFF; cdr3_nt: TGTGCCAGCAGCAGGGACTCCTCTAGGACTGAAGCTTTCTTT
d_call: TRBD2; clone_size: NA; j_call: TRBJ2-1; v_call: TRBV11-3; cdr3_aa: CASSLGGSSYNEQFF; cdr3_nt: TGTGCCAGCAGCTTAGGCGGGAGCTCCTACAATGAGCAGTTCTTC
d_call: NA; clone_size: once; j_call: TRBJ1-1; v_call: TRBV25-1; cdr3_aa: CASRQDNTEAFF; cdr3_nt: TGTGCCAGCAGGCAGGATAACACTGAAGCTTTCTTT
d_call: NA; clone_size: NA; j_call: TRBJ1-2; v_call: TRBV28; cdr3_aa: CASSFRYGYTF; cdr3_nt: TGTGCCAGCAGTTTTCGGTATGGCTACACCTTC
d_call: TRBD2; clone_size: NA; j_call: TRBJ2-1; v_call: TRBV6-6; cdr3_aa: CASSLAGSYNEQFF; cdr3_nt: TGTGCCAGCAGCCTAGCGGGAAGTTACAATGAGCAGTTCTTC
d_call: TRBD1; clone_size: NA; j_call: TRBJ1-1; v_call: TRBV7-9; cdr3_aa: CASSLGTGQNTEAFF; cdr3_nt: TGTGCCAGCAGCTTGGGGACAGGGCAGAACACTGAAGCTTTCTTT
d_call: TRBD1; clone_size: NA; j_call: TRBJ2-2; v_call: TRBV29-1; cdr3_aa: CSVRTGTGNHGELFF; cdr3_nt: TGCAGCGTGAGAACCGGGACAGGGAACCACGGGGAGCTGTTTTTT
d_call: TRBD2; clone_size: NA; j_call: TRBJ2-1; v_call: TRBV3-1/TRBV3-2; cdr3_aa: CASSQARTSGRAPNMKEQFF; cdr3_nt: TGTGCCAGCAGCCAAGCGCGGACTAGCGGGAGGGCCCCGAATATGAAAGAGCAGTTCTTC
d_call: TRBD2; clone_size: NA; j_call: TRBJ2-7; v_call: TRBV19; cdr3_aa: CASSTGLAVTYEQYF; cdr3_nt: TGTGCCAGTAGTACAGGACTAGCGGTTACCTACGAGCAGTACTTC
d_call: TRBD1; clone_size: NA; j_call: TRBJ1-1; v_call: TRBV2; cdr3_aa: CASSEAGADRGREAFF; cdr3_nt: TGTGCCAGCAGTGAAGCAGGCGCGGACAGGGGACGCGAAGCTTTCTTT
d_call: NA; clone_size: NA; j_call: TRBJ2-1; v_call: TRBV28; cdr3_aa: CASSSPQAVSYNEQFF; cdr3_nt: TGTGCCAGCAGTTCCCCACAGGCGGTCTCCTACAATGAGCAGTTCTTC
d_call: NA; clone_size: few; j_call: TRBJ1-1; v_call: TRBV18; cdr3_aa: CASSTGMSEAFF; cdr3_nt: TGTGCCAGCTCCACAGGGATGTCTGAAGCTTTCTTT
d_call: TRBD2; clone_size: NA; j_call: TRBJ2-1; v_call: TRBV3-1/TRBV3-2; cdr3_aa: CASSVDIGTSGRNEQFF; cdr3_nt: TGTGCCAGCAGCGTAGATATAGGGACTAGCGGGAGGAATGAGCAGTTCTTC
d_call: TRBD2; clone_size: many; j_call: TRBJ2-7; v_call: TRBV7-9; cdr3_aa: CASSLVSGRSYEQYF; cdr3_nt: TGTGCCAGCAGCTTAGTGAGCGGGAGATCCTACGAGCAGTACTTC
d_call: NA; clone_size: NA; j_call: TRBJ2-1; v_call: TRBV10-3; cdr3_aa: CAISVDNRASEQFF; cdr3_nt: TGTGCCATCAGTGTGGACAACCGGGCCAGTGAGCAGTTCTTC
d_call: NA; clone_size: NA; j_call: TRBJ2-1; v_call: TRBV28; cdr3_aa: CASSLGGSGSYNEQFF; cdr3_nt: TGTGCCAGCAGTTTAGGTGGGAGCGGGTCCTACAATGAGCAGTTCTTC
d_call: NA; clone_size: NA; j_call: TRBJ2-1; v_call: TRBV19; cdr3_aa: CASADQSGGGGTNEQFF; cdr3_nt: TGTGCCAGCGCGGATCAAAGCGGTGGGGGAGGAACGAATGAGCAGTTCTTC
d_call: TRBD1; clone_size: NA; j_call: TRBJ2-4; v_call: TRBV9; cdr3_aa: CASSERDRGRDIQYF; cdr3_nt: TGTGCCAGCAGCGAGAGAGACAGGGGTAGGGACATTCAGTACTTC
d_call: NA; clone_size: NA; j_call: TRBJ2-2; v_call: TRBV5-6; cdr3_aa: CASSGGLVLGTGELFF; cdr3_nt: TGTGCCAGCAGCGGGGGACTGGTTTTGGGGACCGGGGAGCTGTTTTTT
d_call: NA; clone_size: NA; j_call: TRBJ2-3; v_call: TRBV6-2/TRBV6-3; cdr3_aa: CASSPSGPDTQYF; cdr3_nt: TGTGCCAGCAGCCCAAGCGGACCAGATACGCAGTATTTT